This T cell receptor beta chain was documented in a study of blood T cell repertoires in COVID-19 (dated by TCRdb to 2020 to 2022). Describing the broader study: Samples from collaborators originated in the United States, Italy and Spain and spanned both the acute and convalescent phases of COVID-19. The dataset comprised deeply sampled blood TCRbeta repertoires from subjects exposed to, actively infected with, or recovered from COVID-19. The samples were drawn from two sources: the first 160 participants of the ongoing ImmuneRACE study, and 1,200 or so subjects contributed by 6 global collaborators. The sample metadata nearly always contained a de-identified subject ID, COVID-19 status, age in years and sex. The repertoires were released in a freely available public database meant as a resource for research on the immune response to SARS-CoV-2. The material from the prospective study consisted of cDNA or gDNA derived from T cells, B-cell-depleted T cells, or PBMCs. HLA class I and class II types, where available, came from metadata supplied by the sample provider rather than from assay-based typing. Beyond this particular receptor, the publication reports: The quantity of clinical and demographic metadata differed by source and by participant and was supplied without curation.

Collaborating institutions collected whole blood in K2EDTA tubes following their own protocols. For TCRbeta analysis, collaborators shipped samples in one of three forms: frozen whole blood, isolated PBMCs, or DNA extracted from either of those sample types. Worth noting for this clone: Its specific antigen is unknown. No much larger clone is present one base from it, and per-base qualities are unavailable.

The CDR3 starts with the cysteine, ends with the phenylalanine, and has 14 residues. Just CDR3 DNA is preserved here, 42 bases in frame from base 1. After removal of 8 bases from V and 1 base from J, the junction retains 5 bases not matched to a gene. The germline V gene specifies SGHAT as CDR1 and FQNNGV as CDR2. The immunoSEQ Assay, a bias-controlled multiplex PCR, was used to amplify TCRbeta CDR3 regions from genomic DNA. From the authors' description of their analysis: The number of nucleated cells in each sample was estimated by amplification of reference gene primers within the assay. Sequence reads were collapsed and filtered to measure the absolute abundance of every unique TCRbeta CDR3 rearrangement. For each sample, productive Simpson clonality was calculated by taking the square root of Simpson's diversity index across productive rearrangements. The table was pulled from immuneACCESS by TCRdb, which kept in-frame rearrangements only. Such tables lose some clones; where checked, under half of the loss comes from unresolved V genes, and the rest has no known cause. The V and J calls and clone size come from that table; D and trimming were worked out from the DNA. Here the sample has 150,000 to 200,000 clones; approximately 91% occur a single time. The ten largest clones take up more than 2% of the sample.

Sequenced input: peripheral blood. The sequence was obtained from a man in his late teens or twenties with acute or convalescent COVID-19. This chain is built from TRBV11-2 and TRBJ1-2; 9 junctional bases match TRBD1. CDR3 loop: CASGGQGGNYGYTF. The sequenced DNA is TGTGCCAGCGGGGGACAGGGAGGTAACTATGGCTACACCTTC.